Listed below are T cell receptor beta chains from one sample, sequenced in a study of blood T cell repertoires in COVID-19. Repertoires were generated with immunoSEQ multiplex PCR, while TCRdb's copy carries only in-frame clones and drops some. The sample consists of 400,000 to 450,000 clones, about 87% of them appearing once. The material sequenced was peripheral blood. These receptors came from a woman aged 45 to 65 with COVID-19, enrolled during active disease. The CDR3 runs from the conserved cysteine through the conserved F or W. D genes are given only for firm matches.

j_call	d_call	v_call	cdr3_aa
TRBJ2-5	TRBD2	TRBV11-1	CASRGGQETQYF
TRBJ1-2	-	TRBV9	CASSVGGSNYGYTF
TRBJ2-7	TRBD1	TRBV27	CASSSGQGLYEQYF
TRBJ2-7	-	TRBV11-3	CASSLEPAVGLYF
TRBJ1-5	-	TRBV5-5	CASSPDRQPQHF
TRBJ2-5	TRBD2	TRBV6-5	CASSYMSGGAGETQYF
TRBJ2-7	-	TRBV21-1	CASSKVSSGEYEQYF
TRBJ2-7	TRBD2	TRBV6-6	CASRTGTSGTNEQYF
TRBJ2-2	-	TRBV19	CASKDPGNTGELFF
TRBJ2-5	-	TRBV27	CASSKQGRGETQYF
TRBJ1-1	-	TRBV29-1	CSVVPFGQTNTEAFF
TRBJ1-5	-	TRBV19	CASSRSHRAYSNQPQHF
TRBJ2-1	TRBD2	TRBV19	CASSSPGLGPSSYNEQFF
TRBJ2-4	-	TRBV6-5	CASSPAGSVNIQYF